A single sample gave rise to the 26 T cell receptor beta chains below, sequenced in a study of blood T cell repertoires in COVID-19. Libraries were prepared by immunoSEQ multiplex PCR; TCRdb keeps only in-frame clonotypes and omits some of them. The repertoire has 50,000 to 60,000 clones, about 91% of them found once; the top ten carry roughly 3.6%. The sequencing input was peripheral blood. The receptors come from a man aged 35 to 55 with COVID-19, enrolled during active disease.

The chain couples TRBV7-9 to TRBJ2-3; 8 nucleotides line up with TRBD2. Germline V gene data show CDR1 as SEHNR and CDR2 as FQNEAQ (reference sequence). Losses at the gene ends were 3 bases for V and 6 bases for J; bases not matched to a gene: 8. The CDR3 loop spans 15 amino acids. CDR3: CASSFPRGVGDTQYF. DNA of the CDR3: TGTGCCAGCAGCTTTCCGCGGGGGGTAGGCGATACGCAGTATTTT.

The J gene is TRBJ1-1, the V gene TRBV6-6; a weak D match, TRBD1 (5 bases). Trimming removed 2 bases from V and 3 bases from J, with 10 bases in between. This CDR3 is 14 amino acids long. In germline, CDR1 is MNHNY, CDR2 SVGAGI (reference sequence). This CDR3 reads CASSYKGGDTEAFF. Written as DNA, the CDR3 is TGTGCCAGCAGTTACAAGGGAGGGGACACTGAAGCTTTCTTT.

This rearrangement joins TRBV27 to TRBJ2-5; D possibly corresponds to TRBD2 (6 bases). Germline assignment: CDR1 MNHEY and CDR2 SMNVEV (reference sequence). The CDR3 is 14 residues long. V was trimmed by 6 bases and J by 0 bases, leaving 11 bases between them. The CDR3: CASREGSYQETQYF. The DNA of the CDR3 is TGTGCCAGCAGGGAGGGGTCATACCAAGAGACCCAGTACTTC.

The V and J genes are TRBV6-5 and TRBJ2-5; tentatively, D is TRBD2 (7 bases). Germline values: CDR1 MNHEY, CDR2 SVGAGI. V dropped 0 bases and J dropped 7 bases, with 18 bases sitting between them. The CDR3 is 16 residues long. Here the CDR3 reads CASSYSPGGAVGTQYF. The CDR3, as DNA: TGTGCCAGCAGTTACTCGCCGGGGGGCGCTGTGGGGACCCAGTACTTC.

The J gene is TRBJ2-2, the V gene TRBV30; perhaps TRBD2 as D (5 bases). There are 14 residues in the CDR3. CDR1 is GTSNPN and CDR2 is SVGIG in the germline V gene (reference sequence). V shed 0 bases and J shed 5 bases, with 10 bases lying between them. CDR3 sequence (DNA): TGTGCCTGGAGTGTAGGCGGGTTTACCGGGGAGCTGTTTTTT. Its protein is CAWSVGGFTGELFF.

This chain joins TRBV5-1 and TRBJ2-1; 8 bases match TRBD1. The germline V gene has CDR1 SGHRS and CDR2 YFSETQ. CDR3 length: 15 residues. The ends lost 4 bases at V and 9 bases at J; junction bases unmatched: 12. DNA of the CDR3: TGCGCCAGCAGCCACCGGGAGACAGGGGACACTGAGCAGTTCTTC. Translated: CASSHRETGDTEQFF.

This chain joins TRBV6-2 or TRBV6-3 and TRBJ2-2; 8 nucleotides line up with TRBD2. The CDR3 extends over 17 amino acids. V was pared by 0 bases and J by 1 base, with 4 bases of the junction left unmatched. Germline CDR1 MNHEY, CDR2 SVGEGT. The CDR3 is CASSYSVGGENTGELFF. CDR3 nucleotide sequence: TGTGCCAGCAGTTACTCGGTCGGGGGGGAGAACACCGGGGAGCTGTTTTTT.

The chain joins TRBV19 to TRBJ2-2, with D possibly TRBD1 on 6 matching bases. The CDR3 length is 14 residues. V was pared by 6 bases and J by 0 bases, with 8 bases between. The germline gives CDR1 LNHDA, CDR2 SQIVND (reference sequence). The CDR3, as DNA: TGTGCCAGTAGCGGGACACCGAACACCGGGGAGCTGTTTTTT. This gives the protein CASSGTPNTGELFF.

This sequence joins TRBV12-3 or TRBV12-4 and TRBJ2-7, with 8 bases aligning to TRBD2. The CDR3 consists of 13 residues. The V gene end was trimmed by 10 bases and the J gene end by 1 base; junction bases not matched to a gene: 6. As DNA, the CDR3 is TGTGCCACCCGAGTAGCGGGGTCCTACGAGCAGTACTTC. As protein: CATRVAGSYEQYF.

This clone was seen once. The gene calls are TRBV24-1 and TRBJ2-3; possible D gene TRBD1, 5 bases. The CDR3 totals 15 residues. In germline, CDR1 is KGHDR, CDR2 SFDVKD. V lost 8 bases, J lost 2 bases, and 16 bases lay in between. The CDR3: CATKGTMGHTDTQYF. The DNA for the CDR3 is TGTGCCACCAAAGGAACAATGGGGCACACAGATACGCAGTATTTT.

The V gene is TRBV28, the J gene TRBJ1-4; D unclear. Looked up from germline, CDR1 is MDHEN and CDR2 is SYDVKM. The CDR3 covers 15 residues. The V end was cut by 6 bases, the J end by 1 base, with 12 bases between. CDR3 sequence: CASRILRGTNEKLFF. For the CDR3, the DNA is TGTGCCAGCAGGATACTACGGGGAACTAATGAAAAACTGTTTTTT. Supplemented by reference TRBV28 and TRBJ1-4, the full variable domain reads DVKVTQSSRYLVKRTGEKVFLECVQDMDHENMFWYRQDPGLGLRLIYFSYDVKMKEKGDIPEGYSVSREKKERFSLILESASTNQTSMYLCASRILRGTNEKLFFGSGTQLSVL.

This sequence joins TRBV5-1 and TRBJ1-6; 8 bases match TRBD1. The trim removed 0 bases at V and 9 bases at J, leaving 8 bases unmatched. This CDR3 has 16 amino acids. From germline, CDR1 is SGHRS and CDR2 YFSETQ. The CDR3 sequence: CASSLVWTGLGSPLHF. CDR3 coding DNA: TGCGCCAGCAGCTTGGTGTGGACAGGGTTAGGTTCACCCCTCCACTTT.

The CDR3 nucleotides read TGTGCCAGCAGTTTCCAGGGAGCGGGGAGACAAGAGACCCAGTACTTC. Its translation: CASSFQGAGRQETQYF. The chain carries TRBV27 and TRBJ2-5, with 7 bases that match TRBD2. The germline V gene encodes CDR1 MNHEY and CDR2 SMNVEV (reference sequence). With V trimmed by 3 bases and J by 2 bases, 9 bases remained unmatched. The length of the CDR3 is 16 residues.

The chain uses TRBV4-1 and TRBJ2-1; possible D gene TRBD1, 5 bases. From germline, CDR1 is MGHRA and CDR2 YSYEKL. The CDR3 length is 15 residues. V shed 6 bases and J shed 0 bases, with 12 bases lying between them. The CDR3 DNA sequence: TGCGCCAGCAGGCCCCTAGGGGACTCCTACAATGAGCAGTTCTTC. Protein product: CASRPLGDSYNEQFF.

V gene TRBV9 combines with J gene TRBJ1-1, with 9 positions matching TRBD1. J gave up 7 bases and V 6 bases, and 10 bases lay outside the gene matches. Germline V gene lookup returns CDR1 SGDLS and CDR2 YYNGEE. The CDR3 sequence is 14 residues long. The CDR3 region has the DNA TGTGCCAGCACCCCCCAACCGGGACAGGGTGAAGCTTTCTTT. Its translation is CASTPQPGQGEAFF. Full variable domain (missing parts from reference TRBV9 and TRBJ1-1): DSGVTQTPKHLITATGQRVTLRCSPRSGDLSVYWYQQSLDQGLQFLIQYYNGEERAKGNILERFSAQQFPDLHSELNLSSLELGDSALYFCASTPQPGQGEAFFGQGTRLTVV.

V usage is TRBV5-8 and J usage is TRBJ1-2; weak D call: TRBD1 (5 bases). The CDR3 sequence is 15 residues long. Trimming removed 4 bases at V and 2 bases at J, with 15 bases between. The germline V gene has CDR1 SGHTS and CDR2 YDEGEE. Written as DNA, the CDR3 is TGTGCCAGCAGCGACAGCTGGTCCCTAAACTATGGCTACACCTTC. It is translated as CASSDSWSLNYGYTF.

The CDR3 region is CASGRPGTGPNTEAFF. In nucleotides, the CDR3 is TGTGCTAGTGGCCGTCCCGGGACAGGGCCGAACACTGAAGCTTTCTTT. The rearrangement joins TRBV12-5 to TRBJ1-1, with 9 bases fitting TRBD1. Trimming cost V 6 bases and J 1 base; bases outside gene matches: 9. Germline V gene lookup returns CDR1 LGHNT and CDR2 FRNRAP. This CDR3 contains 16 residues.

Here the CDR3 reads CATSEADGYTF. CDR3 coding DNA: TGTGCCACCAGTGAGGCGGATGGCTACACCTTC. This sequence joins TRBV24-1 and TRBJ1-2; no firm D call. The V gene's germline CDR1 is KGHDR and CDR2 SFDVKD. CDR3 length: 11 amino acids. V was cut by 4 bases and J by 6 bases, with 5 bases left in between.

V is TRBV6-5 and J is TRBJ2-7, with D perhaps TRBD2 (5 bases). Between the trimmed V and J ends, which lost 5 bases and 1 base, there was a span of 6 bases. The CDR3 consists of 12 residues. Germline V gene sequence: CDR1 MNHEY, CDR2 SVGAGI. The CDR3 DNA reads as TGTGCCAGCAGTCGAGGGTCCTACGAGCAGTACTTC. Translated: CASSRGSYEQYF.

V is TRBV24-1 and J is TRBJ2-3, with TRBD2 matching over 11 bases. J gave up 5 bases and V 4 bases, and 10 bases lay outside the gene matches. CDR3 length: 17 residues. Germline loops: CDR1 KGHDR, CDR2 SFDVKD. The CDR3 nucleotides are TGTGCCACCAGTGAACCACCCTTCGGGACTAGCGGAGATACGCAGTATTTT. Its protein is CATSEPPFGTSGDTQYF.

The sample holds a few counts of this clone. V and J are TRBV6-4 and TRBJ2-2; possible D gene TRBD1, 5 bases. V was shortened by 8 bases and J by 0 bases, with 7 bases between the two germline ends. The CDR3 has 13 residues. The germline V gene has CDR1 MRHNA and CDR2 SNTAGT. The CDR3 coding sequence is TGTGCCAGCCGACAGACGAACACCGGGGAGCTGTTTTTT. As protein: CASRQTNTGELFF.

The V call is TRBV13, the J call TRBJ2-1; 13 nucleotides align to TRBD2. Germline V gene sequence: CDR1 PRHDT, CDR2 FYEKMQ (reference sequence). The J segment lost 7 bases and the V segment lost 5 bases, leaving 8 bases of the junction unmatched. CDR3 length equals 16 residues. DNA of the CDR3: TGTGCCAGCAGCCCGGCAGGACTAGCGGGAGTGAATGAGCAGTTCTTC. Its translation: CASSPAGLAGVNEQFF.

Written as DNA, the CDR3 is TGTGCCTGGAGTGTAATGGGACAGGGTAAATCCTACGAGCAGTACTTC. This sequence encodes CAWSVMGQGKSYEQYF. The chain links TRBV30 to TRBJ2-7, with 9 bases fitting TRBD1. V lost 0 bases to trimming and J lost 1 base; unmatched junction nucleotides: 7. The V gene's germline CDR1 is GTSNPN and CDR2 SVGIG (reference sequence). The CDR3 has 16 amino acids.

The chain carries TRBV24-1 and TRBJ2-7; D unclear. V lost 5 bases and J 1 base, leaving 17 bases between the germline ends. Germline V gene sequence: CDR1 KGHDR, CDR2 SFDVKD. CDR3 length equals 16 residues. The CDR3 here is CATSGPESHGSYEQYF. In DNA, the CDR3 is TGTGCCACCAGTGGACCAGAGAGTCACGGGTCCTACGAGCAGTACTTC.

CDR3 nucleotides: TGTGCCAGCAGCCCTCGGGGCACCGGGGAGCTGTTTTTT. Its translation: CASSPRGTGELFF. The rearrangement links TRBV7-8 to TRBJ2-2, with D possibly TRBD2 on 5 matching bases. This CDR3 spans 13 amino acids. Germline assignment: CDR1 SGHVS and CDR2 FQNEAQ. The V end was cut by 5 bases, the J end by 4 bases, with 8 bases between.

The genes are TRBV5-1 and TRBJ1-6; possible D gene TRBD1, 6 bases. Germline lookup yields CDR1 SGHRS and CDR2 YFSETQ. Deletions cut 4 bases from V and 2 bases from J, with 10 bases between. The CDR3 contains 15 residues. The CDR3 sequence is CASSRQEPYNSPLHF. Here the CDR3 DNA reads TGCGCCAGCAGCCGACAGGAGCCCTATAATTCACCCCTCCACTTT.